This T cell receptor beta chain was identified during a study of STAT5B mutations in CD4+ large granular lymphocyte leukemia. Whole-study findings and limits: Without putative leukemic clones, patient CD4-sorted repertoires remained more clonal than healthy CD4+ repertoires.

Assay used: immunoSEQ multiplex PCR; TCRdb lists only in-frame clones, some missing. The data show some 45,000 clones, with approximately 86% seen just once and less than 3% held by the top ten. Remarks on this clone: Its antigen remains unknown.

This CDR3 spans 16 amino acids. The V end lost 4 bases, the J end lost 1 base, and 16 bases lay between the germline ends. CDR1 MNHEY and CDR2 SMNVEV come from the germline V gene (reference sequence). The receptor's source is a human donor in good health. The specimen was CD4+ T cells from blood buffy coats. The chain couples TRBV27 to TRBJ1-1, with D possibly TRBD1 on 6 matching bases. CDR3 DNA sequence: TGTGCCAGCAGTTCCAACTCCAGGGGCGGGAACACTGAAGCTTTCTTT. Translating gives CASSSNSRGGNTEAFF.